The T cell receptor beta chain described here comes from a study of T cell changes during pregnancy in multiple sclerosis. Produced via immunoSEQ multiplex PCR; TCRdb's table is partial and in-frame only. The profile shows about 92,000 clones, roughly 92% of them singletons. CDR1 and CDR2 (germline): SGDLS, YYNGEE. Trimming cost V 4 bases and J 5 bases, with 17 bases left between them. The CDR3 is 15 amino acids. This TCR derives from a female donor with multiple sclerosis, enrolled in a pregnancy study. This chain uses TRBV9 with TRBJ2-3; D might be TRBD1 (6 bases). Sequencing used peripheral blood, obtained in the first trimester of pregnancy. The CDR3 DNA follows: TGTGCCAGCAGCCCAACTTCAGGGGCGGTAGATACGCAGTATTTT. Encoded protein: CASSPTSGAVDTQYF.